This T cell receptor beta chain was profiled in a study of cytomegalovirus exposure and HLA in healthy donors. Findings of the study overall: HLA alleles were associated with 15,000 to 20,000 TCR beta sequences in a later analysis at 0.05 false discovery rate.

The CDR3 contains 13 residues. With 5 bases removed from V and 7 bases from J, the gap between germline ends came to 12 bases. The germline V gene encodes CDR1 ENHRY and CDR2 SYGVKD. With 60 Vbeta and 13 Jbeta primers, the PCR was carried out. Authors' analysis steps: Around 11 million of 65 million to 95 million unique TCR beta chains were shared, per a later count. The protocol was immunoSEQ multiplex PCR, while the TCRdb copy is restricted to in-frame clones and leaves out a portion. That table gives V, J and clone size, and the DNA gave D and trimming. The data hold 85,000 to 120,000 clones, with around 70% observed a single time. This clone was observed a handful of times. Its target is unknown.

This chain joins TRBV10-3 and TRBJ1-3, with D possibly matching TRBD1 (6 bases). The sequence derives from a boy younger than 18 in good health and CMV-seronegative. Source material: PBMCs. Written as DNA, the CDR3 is TGTGCCATCAGTCGGGACACTACCAACACCATATATTTT. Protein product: CAISRDTTNTIYF.